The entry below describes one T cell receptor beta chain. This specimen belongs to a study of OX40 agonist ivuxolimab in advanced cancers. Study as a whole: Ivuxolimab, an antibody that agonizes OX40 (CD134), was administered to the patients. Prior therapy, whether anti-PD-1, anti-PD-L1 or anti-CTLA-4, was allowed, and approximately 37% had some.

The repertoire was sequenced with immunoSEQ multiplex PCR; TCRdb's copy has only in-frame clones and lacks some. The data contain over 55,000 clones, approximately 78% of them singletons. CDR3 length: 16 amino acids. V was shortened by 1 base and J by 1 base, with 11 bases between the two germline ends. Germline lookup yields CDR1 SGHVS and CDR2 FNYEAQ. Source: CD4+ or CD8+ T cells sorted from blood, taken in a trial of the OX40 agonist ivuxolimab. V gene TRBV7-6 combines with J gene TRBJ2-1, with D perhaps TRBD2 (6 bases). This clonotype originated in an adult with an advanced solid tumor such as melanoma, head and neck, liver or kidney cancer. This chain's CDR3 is CASSLELAQSYNEQFF. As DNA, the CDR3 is TGTGCCAGCAGCTTAGAGCTAGCGCAGTCCTACAATGAGCAGTTCTTC.